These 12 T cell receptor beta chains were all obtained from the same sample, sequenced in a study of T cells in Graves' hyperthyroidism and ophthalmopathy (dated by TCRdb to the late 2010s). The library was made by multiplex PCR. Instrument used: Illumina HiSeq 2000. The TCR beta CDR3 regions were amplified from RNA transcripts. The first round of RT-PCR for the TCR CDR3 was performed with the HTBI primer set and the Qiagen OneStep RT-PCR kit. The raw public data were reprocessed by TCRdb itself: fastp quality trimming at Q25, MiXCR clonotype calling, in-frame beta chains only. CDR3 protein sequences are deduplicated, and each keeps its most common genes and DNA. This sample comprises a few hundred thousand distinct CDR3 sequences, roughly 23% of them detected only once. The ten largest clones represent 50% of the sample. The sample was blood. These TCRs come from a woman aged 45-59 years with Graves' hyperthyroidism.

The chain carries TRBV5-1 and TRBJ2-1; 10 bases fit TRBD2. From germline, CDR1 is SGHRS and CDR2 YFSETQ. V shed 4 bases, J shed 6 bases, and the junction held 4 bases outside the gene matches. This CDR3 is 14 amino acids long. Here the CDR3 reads CASSGGTSVNEQFF. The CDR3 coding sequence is TGCGCCAGCAGCGGAGGGACTAGCGTCAATGAGCAGTTCTTC.

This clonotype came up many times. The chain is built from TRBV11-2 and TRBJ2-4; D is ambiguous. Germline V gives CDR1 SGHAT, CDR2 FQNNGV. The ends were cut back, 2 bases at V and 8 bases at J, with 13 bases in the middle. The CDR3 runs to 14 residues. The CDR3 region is CASSLFVGLDIQYF. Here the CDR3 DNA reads TGTGCCAGCAGCTTATTTGTGGGGTTGGACATTCAGTACTTC.

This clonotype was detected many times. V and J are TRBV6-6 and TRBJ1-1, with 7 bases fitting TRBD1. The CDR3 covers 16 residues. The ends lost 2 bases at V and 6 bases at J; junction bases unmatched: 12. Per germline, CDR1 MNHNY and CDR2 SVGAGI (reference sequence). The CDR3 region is CASSYPPPNRGAEAFF. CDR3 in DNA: TGTGCCAGCAGTTACCCACCACCTAACAGGGGCGCTGAAGCTTTCTTT.

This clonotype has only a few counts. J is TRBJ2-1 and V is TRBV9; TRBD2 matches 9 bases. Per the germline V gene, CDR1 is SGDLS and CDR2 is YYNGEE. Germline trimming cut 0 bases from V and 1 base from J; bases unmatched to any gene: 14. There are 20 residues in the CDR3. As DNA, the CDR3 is TGTGCCAGCAGCGTAGCTGGAATAGCGGGAGCTGGCGGGTCCTACAATGAGCAGTTCTTC. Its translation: CASSVAGIAGAGGSYNEQFF.

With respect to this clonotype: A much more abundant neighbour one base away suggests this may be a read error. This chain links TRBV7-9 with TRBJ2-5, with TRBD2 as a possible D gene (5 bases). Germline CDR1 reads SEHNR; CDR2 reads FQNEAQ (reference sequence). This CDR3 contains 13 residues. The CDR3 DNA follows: TGTGCCGGCAGCTTATCCAGCGGAGAGACCCAGTACTTC. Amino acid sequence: CAGSLSSGETQYF. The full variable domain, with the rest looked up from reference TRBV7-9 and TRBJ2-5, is DTGVSQNPRHKITKRGQNVTFRCDPISEHNRLYWYRQTLGQGPEFLTYFQNEAQLEKSRLLSDRFSAERPKGSFSTLEIQRTEQGDSAMYLCAGSLSSGETQYFGPGTRLLVL.

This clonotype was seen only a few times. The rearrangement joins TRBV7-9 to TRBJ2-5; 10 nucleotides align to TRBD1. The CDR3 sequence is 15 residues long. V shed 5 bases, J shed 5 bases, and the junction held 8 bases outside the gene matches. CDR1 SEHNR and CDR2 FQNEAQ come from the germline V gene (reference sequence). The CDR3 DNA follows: TGTGCCAGCAGCGTACAGGGACAGGGGATGGAGACCCAGTACTTC. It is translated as CASSVQGQGMETQYF.

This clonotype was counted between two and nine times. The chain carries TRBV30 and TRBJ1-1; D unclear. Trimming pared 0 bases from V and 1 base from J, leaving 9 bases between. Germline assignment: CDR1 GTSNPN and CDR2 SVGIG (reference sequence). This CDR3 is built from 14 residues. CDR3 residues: CAWSVDGWNTEAFF. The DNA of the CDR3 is TGTGCCTGGAGTGTAGACGGGTGGAACACTGAAGCTTTCTTT.

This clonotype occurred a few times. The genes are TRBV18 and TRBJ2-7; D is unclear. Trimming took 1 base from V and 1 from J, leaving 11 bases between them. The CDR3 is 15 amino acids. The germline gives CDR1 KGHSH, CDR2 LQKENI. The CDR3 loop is CASSPLVSTSYEQYF. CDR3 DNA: TGTGCCAGCTCACCACTCGTCAGTACATCCTACGAGCAGTACTTC.

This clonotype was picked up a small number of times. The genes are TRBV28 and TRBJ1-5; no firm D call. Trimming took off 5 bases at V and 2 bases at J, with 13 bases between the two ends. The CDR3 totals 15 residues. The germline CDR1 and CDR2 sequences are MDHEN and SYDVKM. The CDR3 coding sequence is TGTGCCAGCAGTCTACCCATCAATGGCAATCAGCCCCAGCATTTT. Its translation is CASSLPINGNQPQHF.

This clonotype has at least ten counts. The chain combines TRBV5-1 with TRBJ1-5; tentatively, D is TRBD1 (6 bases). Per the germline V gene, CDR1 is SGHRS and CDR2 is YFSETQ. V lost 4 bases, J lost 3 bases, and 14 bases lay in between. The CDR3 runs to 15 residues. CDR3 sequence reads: CASSPDSNPNQPQHF. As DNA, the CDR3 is TGCGCCAGCAGCCCGGACAGTAACCCCAATCAGCCCCAGCATTTT.

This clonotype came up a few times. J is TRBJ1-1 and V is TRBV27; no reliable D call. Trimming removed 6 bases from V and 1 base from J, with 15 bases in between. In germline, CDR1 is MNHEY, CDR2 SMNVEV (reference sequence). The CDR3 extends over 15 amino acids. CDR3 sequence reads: CASSRPGRENTEAFF. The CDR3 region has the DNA TGTGCCAGCAGCCGCCCGGGGAGGGAGAACACTGAAGCTTTCTTT.

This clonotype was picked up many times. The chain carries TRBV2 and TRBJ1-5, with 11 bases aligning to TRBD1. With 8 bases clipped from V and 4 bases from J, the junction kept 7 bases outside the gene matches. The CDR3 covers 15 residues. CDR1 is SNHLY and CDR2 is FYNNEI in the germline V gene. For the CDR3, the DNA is TGTGCCAGCCAAGGGGGGACAGGGGGGAATCAGCCCCAGCATTTT. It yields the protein CASQGGTGGNQPQHF. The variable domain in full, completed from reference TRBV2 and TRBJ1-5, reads EPEVTQTPSHQVTQMGQEVILRCVPISNHLYFYWYRQILGQKVEFLVSFYNNEISEKSEIFDDQFSVERPDGSNFTLKIRSTKLEDSAMYFCASQGGTGGNQPQHFGDGTRLSIL.